The 24 T cell receptor beta chains presented below share a single source sample, sequenced in a study of early stage breast cancer tumors. Measured with immunoSEQ multiplex PCR; TCRdb has only the in-frame clones, and not every one. The profile shows 40,000 to 60,000 clones, roughly 80% of them singletons. Sequenced sample: blood. The receptor set was obtained from a person aged 45-60 years with breast cancer.

This chain connects TRBV16 to TRBJ2-1; D could derive from TRBD1 or TRBD2 (5 bases each). Trimming pared 4 bases from V and 3 bases from J, leaving 10 bases between. Germline V gene lookup returns CDR1 KGHSY and CDR2 FQNENV. The CDR3 spans 14 residues. The CDR3 spells CASSRGYDYNEQFF. The CDR3 bases are TGTGCCAGCAGCCGGGGGTATGACTACAATGAGCAGTTCTTC.

The genes are TRBV20-1 and TRBJ2-1, with D unresolved. Trimming stripped 3 bases from V and 9 bases from J, with 9 bases between. Looked up from germline, CDR1 is DFQATT and CDR2 is SNEGSKA (reference sequence). This CDR3 contains 11 residues. The CDR3 protein is CSASPYSEQFF. Written as DNA, the CDR3 is TGCAGTGCTAGTCCATATAGTGAGCAGTTCTTC.

The chain recombines TRBV28 with TRBJ1-5, with TRBD1 identical over 9 bases. The ends lost 0 bases at V and 6 bases at J; junction bases unmatched: 9. Germline CDR1 and CDR2: MDHEN and SYDVKM. There are 17 residues in the CDR3. The CDR3 DNA follows: TGTGCCAGCAGTTTATGGAAACAGGGGGCGGGGGGTCAGCCCCAGCATTTT. This codes for CASSLWKQGAGGQPQHF.

This chain joins TRBV4-1 and TRBJ2-5; D not resolved. Germline CDR1 is MGHRA and CDR2 is YSYEKL. CDR3 length: 13 amino acids. V lost 6 bases to trimming and J lost 5 bases, with 13 bases between them. CDR3 nucleotide sequence: TGCGCCAGCAGAAATGGGCCCTCGGAGACCCAGTACTTC. Translation gives CASRNGPSETQYF.

The chain carries TRBV5-4 and TRBJ2-2; tentatively, D is TRBD2 (5 bases). Germline CDR1 is SGHNT and CDR2 is YYREEE (reference sequence). CDR3 length: 18 amino acids. V dropped 2 bases and J dropped 0 bases, with 17 bases sitting between them. Here the CDR3 DNA reads TGTGCCAGCAGCTTAAGTTTCCGAGGGTTCGCGAACACCGGGGAGCTGTTTTTT. Its translation: CASSLSFRGFANTGELFF.

The chain carries TRBV2 and TRBJ2-1; maybe TRBD2 (5 bases). The germline gives CDR1 SNHLY, CDR2 FYNNEI. CDR3 size: 15 residues. Trimming took 8 bases from V and 0 from J, leaving 14 bases between them. CDR3: CASFGLASSYNEQFF. The DNA for the CDR3 is TGTGCCAGCTTCGGACTGGCAAGCTCCTACAATGAGCAGTTCTTC.

The chain recombines TRBV11-2 with TRBJ2-3; D is tentatively TRBD1 or TRBD2 (5 bases each). This CDR3 region has 16 residues. The V end lost 2 bases, the J end lost 3 bases, and 15 bases lay between the germline ends. Per the germline V gene, CDR1 is SGHAT and CDR2 is FQNNGV. CDR3 amino acids: CASSLSGLGGTDTQYF. The DNA for the CDR3 is TGTGCCAGCAGCTTATCGGGGCTAGGAGGAACAGATACGCAGTATTTT.

The V call is TRBV11-2, the J call TRBJ2-1; D possibly matches TRBD1 or TRBD2 (5 bases each). Germline-derived CDR1 and CDR2 are SGHAT and FQNNGV. Trimming removed 5 bases at V and 4 bases at J, with 18 bases between. The CDR3 loop spans 16 amino acids. In DNA form, the CDR3 reads TGTGCCAGCAGCCTCCGGACGATTGGGGGATACAATGAGCAGTTCTTC. It translates to CASSLRTIGGYNEQFF. Based on the CDR3 plus reference TRBV11-2 and TRBJ2-1, the full variable domain is EAGVAQSPRYKIIEKRQSVAFWCNPISGHATLYWYQQILGQGPKLLIQFQNNGVVDDSQLPKDRFSAERLKGVDSTLKIQPAKLEDSAVYLCASSLRTIGGYNEQFFGPGTRLTVL.

J is TRBJ2-6 and V is TRBV5-1; D gene uncertain. The CDR3 runs to 16 residues. Per the germline V gene, CDR1 is SGHRS and CDR2 is YFSETQ. The germline V and J ends were trimmed by 7 bases and 0 bases, with 14 bases remaining between them. The CDR3 nucleotides read TGCGCCAGCGCACTATACACCGGCTCTGGGGCCAACGTCCTGACTTTC. As protein: CASALYTGSGANVLTF.

The chain carries TRBV18 and TRBJ2-3; tentative D call: TRBD2 (6 bases). Germline V CDR1 and CDR2: KGHSH, LQKENI. CDR3 size: 16 residues. The V and J ends lost 6 bases and 1 base respectively, with 17 bases between them. The DNA for the CDR3 is TGTGCCAGCTCGCTCGTCGGGGGTTCGGGCACAGATACGCAGTATTTT. Residues: CASSLVGGSGTDTQYF.

CDR3 sequence (DNA): TGCGCCAGCAGTGACCCCGGGGACGGGGGAGGCGAAAAACTGTTTTTT. It encodes CASSDPGDGGGEKLFF. The chain joins TRBV10-1 to TRBJ1-4; tentative D call: TRBD1 (5 bases). Trimming pared 3 bases from V and 8 bases from J, leaving 19 bases between. CDR1 and CDR2 (germline): WNHNN, SYGVQD (reference sequence). The CDR3 covers 16 residues.

This chain connects TRBV5-4 to TRBJ2-1, with 7 bases aligning to TRBD1. The V and J ends lost 4 bases and 0 bases, in that order; junction bases with no gene match: 4. The germline V gene has CDR1 SGHNT and CDR2 YYREEE (reference sequence). The CDR3 spans 15 residues. The CDR3 spells CASSRRDSSYNEQFF. The DNA of the CDR3 is TGTGCCAGCAGCCGCCGGGACAGCTCCTACAATGAGCAGTTCTTC.

The CDR3 loop reads CASSRDTHEQYF. DNA of the CDR3: TGCGCCAGCAGCCGGGACACCCACGAGCAGTACTTC. The chain couples TRBV5-1 to TRBJ2-7; weak D call: TRBD1 (6 bases). CDR1 and CDR2 from the germline V gene are SGHRS and YFSETQ. There are 12 residues in the CDR3. Trimming removed 4 bases from V and 5 bases from J, with 10 bases in between.

The genes are TRBV5-6 and TRBJ1-2; a weak D match, TRBD1 (5 bases). Germline V CDR1 and CDR2: SGHDT, YYEEEE. The CDR3 spans 13 residues. Trimming shortened V by 5 bases and J by 6 bases, and 14 bases separated the two germline ends. This chain's CDR3 is CASRHQGVDGYTF. CDR3 bases: TGTGCCAGCAGACACCAGGGAGTGGATGGCTACACCTTC. The whole variable domain, filled in from reference TRBV5-6 and TRBJ1-2, reads DAGVTQSPTHLIKTRGQQVTLRCSPKSGHDTVSWYQQALGQGPQFIFQYYEEEERQRGNFPDRFSGHQFPNYSSELNVNALLLGDSALYLCASRHQGVDGYTFGSGTRLTVV.

This chain joins TRBV15 and TRBJ1-2; 8 bases match TRBD1. The ends lost 0 bases at V and 2 bases at J; junction bases unmatched: 5. Per the germline V gene, CDR1 is LNHNV and CDR2 is YYDKDF (reference sequence). The CDR3 has 16 amino acids. In DNA, the CDR3 is TGTGCCACCAGCAGAGAACGGACAGGGTTGAACTATGGCTACACCTTC. Translation: CATSRERTGLNYGYTF.

This clone was seen only a few times. The chain uses TRBV5-5 and TRBJ2-3, with 11 nucleotides matching TRBD2. Germline CDR1 SGHKS, CDR2 YYEKEE (reference sequence). The CDR3 consists of 16 residues. V shed 3 bases, J shed 2 bases, and the junction held 5 bases outside the gene matches. CDR3 sequence (DNA): TGTGCCAGCAGCTCCGGGACTAGCGGCTTCACAGATACGCAGTATTTT. This codes for CASSSGTSGFTDTQYF.

The chain links TRBV28 to TRBJ1-6; D is uncertain. The CDR3 extends over 11 amino acids. The germline V gene encodes CDR1 MDHEN and CDR2 SYDVKM. V lost 2 bases and J lost 11, with 4 bases in between. CDR3 sequence reads: CASSLLPPLHF. The CDR3 bases are TGTGCCAGCAGTTTACTCCCACCCCTCCACTTT.

About this clone itself: One end of the junction is discordant with germline, which a read error may explain. The chain uses TRBV29-1 and TRBJ2-2, with D hard to call. The CDR3 spans 13 residues. Germline values: CDR1 SQVTM, CDR2 ANQGSEA. DNA for the CDR3: TGCAGCGCTGAACGGAAGAACACCGGGGAGCTGTTTTTT. This translates into CSAERKNTGELFF.

The chain links TRBV7-2 to TRBJ2-1; no clear D gene. Trimming shortened V by 3 bases and J by 4 bases, and 13 bases separated the two germline ends. Germline V lookup: CDR1 SGHTA, CDR2 FQGNSA. The CDR3 runs to 15 residues. CDR3 in amino acids: CASSFQPGLYNEQFF. The CDR3 DNA is TGTGCCAGCAGCTTCCAACCGGGCCTGTACAATGAGCAGTTCTTC.

J is TRBJ2-3 and V is TRBV9; D not resolved. The CDR3 has 14 amino acids. The V gene lost 4 bases and the J gene lost 6 bases, with 15 bases spanning the gap. Germline CDR1 SGDLS, CDR2 YYNGEE. The CDR3 DNA is TGTGCCAGCAGCCCTAGACTGGCGCGGGATACGCAGTATTTT. It encodes CASSPRLARDTQYF.

The chain is built from TRBV29-1 and TRBJ2-7, with 9 bases fitting TRBD1. The germline gives CDR1 SQVTM, CDR2 ANQGSEA. The CDR3 covers 13 residues. Unmatched junction bases numbered 11, after V lost 7 bases and J lost 7 bases. The CDR3 loop reads CSAGDRAIGEQYF. The DNA for the CDR3 is TGCAGCGCTGGGGACAGGGCTATCGGGGAGCAGTACTTC.

V gene TRBV5-1 combines with J gene TRBJ2-5; 8 positions match TRBD1. Per the germline V gene, CDR1 is SGHRS and CDR2 is YFSETQ. The J segment lost 9 bases and the V segment lost 4 bases, leaving 8 bases of the junction unmatched. This CDR3 has 13 residues. CDR3 sequence (DNA): TGCGCCAGCAGCCTGGACAGGGTCGCGGCCCAGTACTTC. It translates to CASSLDRVAAQYF.

Only a few counts were recorded for this clone. The junction departs from germline at one end; a sequencing error may be responsible. This chain joins TRBV7-7 and TRBJ2-7; D is possibly TRBD1 or TRBD2 (5 bases each). Germline loops: CDR1 SSHAT, CDR2 FNYEAQ (reference sequence). The CDR3 runs 11 residues. CDR3 in DNA: TGTGCTAGCAACCCACCGGGACGGGTAAACTTC. It encodes CASNPPGRVNF.

The gene calls are TRBV4-3 and TRBJ2-3; no definite D call. Germline CDR1 reads LGHNA; CDR2 reads YSLEER. The CDR3 loop spans 12 amino acids. Trimming took off 0 bases at V and 4 bases at J, with 2 bases between the two ends. The CDR3 nucleotides are TGCGCCAGCAGCCAAGAAGCAGATACGCAGTATTTT. This encodes CASSQEADTQYF.